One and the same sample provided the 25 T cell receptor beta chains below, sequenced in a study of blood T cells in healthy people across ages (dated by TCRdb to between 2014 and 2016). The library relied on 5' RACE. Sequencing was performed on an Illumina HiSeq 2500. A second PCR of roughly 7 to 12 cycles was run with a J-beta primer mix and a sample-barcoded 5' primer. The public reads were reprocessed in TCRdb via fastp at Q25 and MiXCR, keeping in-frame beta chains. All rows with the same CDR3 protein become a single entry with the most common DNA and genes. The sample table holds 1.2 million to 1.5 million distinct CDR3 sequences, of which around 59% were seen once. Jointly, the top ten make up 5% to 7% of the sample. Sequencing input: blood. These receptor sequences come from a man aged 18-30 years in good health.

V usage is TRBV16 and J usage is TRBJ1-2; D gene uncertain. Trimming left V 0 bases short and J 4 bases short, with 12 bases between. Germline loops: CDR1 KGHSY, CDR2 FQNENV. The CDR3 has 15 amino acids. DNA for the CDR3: TGTGCCAGCAGCCAATCTCGCGGTGGTCTCTATGGCTACACCTTC. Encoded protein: CASSQSRGGLYGYTF.

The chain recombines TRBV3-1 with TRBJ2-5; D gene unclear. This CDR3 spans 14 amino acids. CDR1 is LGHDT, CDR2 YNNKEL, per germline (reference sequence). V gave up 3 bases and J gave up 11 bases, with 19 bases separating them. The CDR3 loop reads CASSQRWTNNEQYF. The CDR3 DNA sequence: TGTGCCAGCAGCCAGCGGTGGACGAACAATGAGCAGTACTTC.

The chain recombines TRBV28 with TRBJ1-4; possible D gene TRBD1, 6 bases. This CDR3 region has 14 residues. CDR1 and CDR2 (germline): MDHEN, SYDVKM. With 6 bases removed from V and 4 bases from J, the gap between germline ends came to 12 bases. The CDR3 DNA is TGTGCCAGCAGCATCGGGACAATTAATGAAAAACTGTTTTTT. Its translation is CASSIGTINEKLFF.

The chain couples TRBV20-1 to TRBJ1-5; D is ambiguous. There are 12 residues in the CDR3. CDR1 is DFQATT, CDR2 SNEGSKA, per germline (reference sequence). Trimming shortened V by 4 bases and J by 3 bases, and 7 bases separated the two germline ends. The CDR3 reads CSATVNNQPQHF. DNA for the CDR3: TGCAGTGCTACGGTTAACAATCAGCCCCAGCATTTT.

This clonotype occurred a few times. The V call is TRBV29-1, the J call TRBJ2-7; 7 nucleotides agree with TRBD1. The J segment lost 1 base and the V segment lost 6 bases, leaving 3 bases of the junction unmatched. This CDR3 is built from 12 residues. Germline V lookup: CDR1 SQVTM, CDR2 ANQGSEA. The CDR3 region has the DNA TGCAGCGTGACGGGACAGTCCTACGAGCAGTACTTC. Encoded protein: CSVTGQSYEQYF.

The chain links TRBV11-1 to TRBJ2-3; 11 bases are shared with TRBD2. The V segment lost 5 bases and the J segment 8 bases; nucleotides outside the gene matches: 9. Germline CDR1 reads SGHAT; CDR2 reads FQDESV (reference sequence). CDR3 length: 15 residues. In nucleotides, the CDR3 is TGTGCCAGCAGCGAACAGGGACTAGCGGTAGCTACGCAGTATTTT. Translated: CASSEQGLAVATQYF.

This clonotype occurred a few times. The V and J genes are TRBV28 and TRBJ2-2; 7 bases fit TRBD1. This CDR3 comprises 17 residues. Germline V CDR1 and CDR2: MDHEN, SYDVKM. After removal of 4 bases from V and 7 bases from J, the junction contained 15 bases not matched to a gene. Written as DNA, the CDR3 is TGTGCCAGCAGTTCCCGCCAAAAACTCGACAGGGTCGGGGAGCTGTTTTTT. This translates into CASSSRQKLDRVGELFF.

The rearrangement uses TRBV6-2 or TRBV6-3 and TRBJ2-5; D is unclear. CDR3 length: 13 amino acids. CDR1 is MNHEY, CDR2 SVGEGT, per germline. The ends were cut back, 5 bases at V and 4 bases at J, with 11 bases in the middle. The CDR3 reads CASSTADRETQYF. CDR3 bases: TGTGCCAGCAGTACGGCGGATCGAGAGACCCAGTACTTC.

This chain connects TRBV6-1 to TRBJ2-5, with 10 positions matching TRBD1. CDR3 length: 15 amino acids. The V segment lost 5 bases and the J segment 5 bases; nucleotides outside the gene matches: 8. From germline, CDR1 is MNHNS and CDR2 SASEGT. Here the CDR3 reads CASSPRTGGFETQYF. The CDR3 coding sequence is TGTGCCAGCAGTCCCCGGACAGGGGGTTTTGAGACCCAGTACTTC.

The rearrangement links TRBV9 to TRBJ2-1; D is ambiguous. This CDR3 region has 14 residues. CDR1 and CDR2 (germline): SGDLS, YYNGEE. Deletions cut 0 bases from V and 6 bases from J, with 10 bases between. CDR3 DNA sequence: TGTGCCAGCAGCGTAGATCGTATCCGCAATGAGCAGTTCTTC. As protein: CASSVDRIRNEQFF.

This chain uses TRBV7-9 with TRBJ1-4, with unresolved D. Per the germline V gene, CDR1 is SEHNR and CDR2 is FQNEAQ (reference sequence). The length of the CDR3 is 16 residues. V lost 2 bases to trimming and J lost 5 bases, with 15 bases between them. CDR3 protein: CASSLIVRKANEKLFF. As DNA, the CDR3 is TGTGCCAGCAGCTTAATCGTTCGCAAGGCAAATGAAAAACTGTTTTTT.

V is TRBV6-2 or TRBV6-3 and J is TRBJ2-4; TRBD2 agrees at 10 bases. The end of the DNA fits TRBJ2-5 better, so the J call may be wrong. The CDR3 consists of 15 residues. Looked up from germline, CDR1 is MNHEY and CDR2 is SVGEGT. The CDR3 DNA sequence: TGTGCCAGCAGAATAGCGGGGGGCCTCCGAGAGACCCAGTACTTC. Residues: CASRIAGGLRETQYF.

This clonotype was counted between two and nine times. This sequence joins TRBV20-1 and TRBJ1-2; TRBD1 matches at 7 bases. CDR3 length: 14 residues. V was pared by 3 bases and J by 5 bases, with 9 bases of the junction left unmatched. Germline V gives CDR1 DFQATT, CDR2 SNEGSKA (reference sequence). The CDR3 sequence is CSASGTEGFYGYTF. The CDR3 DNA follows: TGCAGTGCTAGTGGGACAGAAGGTTTTTATGGCTACACCTTC.

DNA of the CDR3: TGCGCCAGCAGCTTGGGGACAGAGATAGCCAAAAACATTCAGTACTTC. This codes for CASSLGTEIAKNIQYF. V usage is TRBV5-1 and J usage is TRBJ2-4; tentative D call: TRBD1 (6 bases). This CDR3 contains 16 residues. V was pared by 0 bases and J by 0 bases, with 10 bases between. CDR1 and CDR2 from the germline V gene are SGHRS and YFSETQ.

As DNA, the CDR3 is TGTGCCATCAGTGCGATTAGTCCGGGACTAGCGGGAAAATATGCGAACACCGGGGAGCTGTTTTTT. Amino acid sequence: CAISAISPGLAGKYANTGELFF. The rearrangement uses TRBV10-3 and TRBJ2-2; 13 bases are a match to TRBD2. CDR1 is ENHRY and CDR2 is SYGVKD in the germline V gene. V lost 4 bases to trimming and J lost 0 bases; unmatched junction nucleotides: 17. This CDR3 is 22 amino acids long.

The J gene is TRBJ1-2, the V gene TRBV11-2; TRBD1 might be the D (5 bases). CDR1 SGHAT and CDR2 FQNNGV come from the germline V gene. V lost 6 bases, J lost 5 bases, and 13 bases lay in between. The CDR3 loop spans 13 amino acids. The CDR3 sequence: CASRLGVGYGYTF. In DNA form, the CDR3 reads TGTGCCAGCAGGTTGGGGGTCGGTTATGGCTACACCTTC.

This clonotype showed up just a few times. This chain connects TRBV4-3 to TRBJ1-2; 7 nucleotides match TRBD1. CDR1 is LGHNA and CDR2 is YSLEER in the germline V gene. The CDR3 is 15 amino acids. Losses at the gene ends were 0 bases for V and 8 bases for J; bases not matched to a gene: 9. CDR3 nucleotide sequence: TGCGCCAGCAGCCAAGATACTCGACAGGGTAAAGGCTACACCTTC. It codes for CASSQDTRQGKGYTF.

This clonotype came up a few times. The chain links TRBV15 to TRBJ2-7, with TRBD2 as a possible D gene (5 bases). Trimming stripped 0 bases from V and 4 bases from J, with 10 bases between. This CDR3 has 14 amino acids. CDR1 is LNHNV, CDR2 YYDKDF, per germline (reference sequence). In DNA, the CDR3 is TGTGCCACCAGCAGAGATCCGGGCGGGTACGAGCAGTACTTC. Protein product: CATSRDPGGYEQYF. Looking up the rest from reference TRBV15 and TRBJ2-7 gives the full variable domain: DAMVIQNPRYQVTQFGKPVTLSCSQTLNHNVMYWYQQKSSQAPKLLFHYYDKDFNNEADTPDNFQSRRPNTSFCFLDIRSPGLGDTAMYLCATSRDPGGYEQYFGPGTRLTVT.

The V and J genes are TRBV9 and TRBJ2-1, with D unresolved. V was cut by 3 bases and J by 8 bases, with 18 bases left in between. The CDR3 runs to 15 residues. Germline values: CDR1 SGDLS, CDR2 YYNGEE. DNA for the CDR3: TGTGCCAGCAGCGGTCCGACTGACCCGTCGGATGAGCAGTTCTTC. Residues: CASSGPTDPSDEQFF.

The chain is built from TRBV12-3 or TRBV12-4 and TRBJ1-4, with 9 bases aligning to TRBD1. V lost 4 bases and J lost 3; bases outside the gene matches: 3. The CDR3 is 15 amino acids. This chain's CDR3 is CASSWGQGANEKLFF. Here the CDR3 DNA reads TGTGCCAGCAGTTGGGGACAGGGCGCTAATGAAAAACTGTTTTTT.

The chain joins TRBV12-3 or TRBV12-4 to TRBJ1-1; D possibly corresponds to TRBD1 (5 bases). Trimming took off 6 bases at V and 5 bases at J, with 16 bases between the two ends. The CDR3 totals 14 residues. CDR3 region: CASRATGWGTEAFF. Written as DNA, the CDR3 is TGTGCCAGCAGGGCGACTGGCTGGGGGACTGAAGCTTTCTTT.

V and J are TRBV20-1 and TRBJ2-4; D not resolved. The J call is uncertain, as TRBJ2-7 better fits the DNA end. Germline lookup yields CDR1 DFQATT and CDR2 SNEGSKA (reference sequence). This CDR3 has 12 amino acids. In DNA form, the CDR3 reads TGCAGTGCCGACACCGACTCCTACGAGCAGTACTTC. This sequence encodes CSADTDSYEQYF.

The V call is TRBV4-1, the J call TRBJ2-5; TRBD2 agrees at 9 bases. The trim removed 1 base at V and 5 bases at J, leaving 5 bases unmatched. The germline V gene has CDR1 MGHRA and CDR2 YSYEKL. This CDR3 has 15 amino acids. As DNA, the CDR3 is TGCGCCAGCAGCCAAGTAGATACTAGCGGGGAGACCCAGTACTTC. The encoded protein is CASSQVDTSGETQYF.

The CDR3 region has the DNA TGCAGTGCTACAAAGACAGGGGCCTCGGGGGAGCAGTACTTC. As protein: CSATKTGASGEQYF. V and J are TRBV20-1 and TRBJ2-7; 8 nucleotides match TRBD1. Germline loops: CDR1 DFQATT, CDR2 SNEGSKA (reference sequence). Trimming took 4 bases from V and 7 from J; bases not matched to a gene: 12. The CDR3 is made up of 14 amino acids.

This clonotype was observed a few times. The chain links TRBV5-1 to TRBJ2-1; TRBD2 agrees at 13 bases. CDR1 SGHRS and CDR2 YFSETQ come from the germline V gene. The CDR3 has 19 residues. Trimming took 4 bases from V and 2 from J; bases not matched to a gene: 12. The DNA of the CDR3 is TGCGCCAGCAGCCCCGGACTAGCGGGAGTCAAGTCAGCCTACAATGAGCAGTTCTTC. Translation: CASSPGLAGVKSAYNEQFF.